The 10 T cell receptor beta chains presented below share a single source sample, sequenced in a study of T cell responses to AZD1222 COVID-19 vaccine. Assay used: immunoSEQ multiplex PCR; TCRdb lists only in-frame clones, some missing. The sample shows roughly 120,000 clones, around 83% of them seen only once. This material consisted of peripheral blood, taken 28 days after the second AZD1222 dose. These receptors were collected from an adult who received the AZD1222 COVID-19 vaccine.

The chain joins TRBV6-1 to TRBJ1-3, with 7 bases that match TRBD1. The CDR3 length is 14 residues. Germline V lookup: CDR1 MNHNS, CDR2 SASEGT. Trimming removed 3 bases from V and 3 bases from J; junction bases left unmatched: 2. DNA for the CDR3: TGTGCCAGCAGTGATACAGGGGATGGAAACACCATATATTTT. It translates to CASSDTGDGNTIYF.

The V gene is TRBV28, the J gene TRBJ2-3; D possibly uses TRBD1 or TRBD2 (5 bases each). V lost 6 bases and J 6 bases, leaving 19 bases between the germline ends. This CDR3 has 15 amino acids. CDR1 and CDR2 (germline): MDHEN, SYDVKM. CDR3 region: CASSRGDLRSDTQYF. CDR3 sequence (DNA): TGTGCCAGCAGCCGTGGGGACCTGCGTTCGGATACGCAGTATTTT.

Only a few counts were recorded for this clone. The chain employs TRBV5-4 and TRBJ2-5; the match to TRBD2 covers 7 bases. Germline V CDR1 and CDR2: SGHNT, YYREEE (reference sequence). V was clipped by 2 bases and J by 0 bases; unmatched bases: 4. The CDR3 has 15 amino acids. CDR3 protein: CASSLREGYQETQYF. CDR3 DNA sequence: TGTGCCAGCAGCTTAAGGGAGGGGTACCAAGAGACCCAGTACTTC.

The V gene is TRBV7-9, the J gene TRBJ2-3; no clear D. V lost 3 bases to trimming and J lost 6 bases, with 7 bases between them. The CDR3 extends over 12 amino acids. Germline V gene sequence: CDR1 SEHNR, CDR2 FQNEAQ (reference sequence). Written as DNA, the CDR3 is TGTGCCAGCAGCTTTCTGAGTGATACGCAGTATTTT. Translated: CASSFLSDTQYF.

The rearrangement joins TRBV6-5 to TRBJ1-1; D might be TRBD1 (5 bases). The V end lost 7 bases, the J end lost 5 bases, and 11 bases lay between the germline ends. Germline CDR1 reads MNHEY; CDR2 reads SVGAGI. This CDR3 region has 12 residues. CDR3 nucleotides: TGTGCCAGCATCCCAGGGTGGACTGAAGCTTTCTTT. Translated, it gives CASIPGWTEAFF.

This rearrangement joins TRBV7-9 to TRBJ1-2, with D unclear. The CDR3 runs 14 residues. CDR1 and CDR2 from the germline V gene are SEHNR and FQNEAQ (reference sequence). The V end was cut by 4 bases, the J end by 5 bases, with 14 bases between. The CDR3 loop reads CASSSIGETYGYTF. DNA of the CDR3: TGTGCCAGCAGCTCGATTGGAGAGACTTATGGCTACACCTTC.

The chain uses TRBV5-1 and TRBJ2-5; TRBD2 matches 16 bases. The CDR3 has 18 residues. From germline, CDR1 is SGHRS and CDR2 YFSETQ. V shed 3 bases and J 1 base; nucleotides not matched to a gene: 6. In DNA form, the CDR3 reads TGCGCCAGCAGCTGGGGACTAGCGGGAGGGCCAATCCAAGAGACCCAGTACTTC. Amino acids: CASSWGLAGGPIQETQYF.

This sequence joins TRBV11-2 and TRBJ1-2; D is undetermined. Trimming pared 4 bases from V and 3 bases from J, leaving 15 bases between. The CDR3 covers 15 residues. The germline V gene encodes CDR1 SGHAT and CDR2 FQNNGV. In nucleotides, the CDR3 is TGTGCCAGCAGCTCCACTCGGGGATACCACTATGGCTACACCTTC. Its translation: CASSSTRGYHYGYTF.

V is TRBV10-3 and J is TRBJ2-7, with D unclear. Germline assignment: CDR1 ENHRY and CDR2 SYGVKD. V was cut by 4 bases and J by 6 bases, with 10 bases left in between. This CDR3 spans 12 amino acids. The CDR3 sequence: CAISGAAGEQYF. CDR3 bases: TGTGCCATCAGTGGGGCAGCCGGCGAGCAGTACTTC.

This chain joins TRBV19 and TRBJ2-6, with a possible D match to TRBD1 (6 bases). The germline V gene has CDR1 LNHDA and CDR2 SQIVND (reference sequence). V was shortened by 3 bases and J by 0 bases, with 12 bases between the two germline ends. The CDR3 consists of 17 residues. CDR3 in DNA: TGTGCCAGTAGTATTACGACAGGATCCTCTGGGGCCAACGTCCTGACTTTC. This sequence encodes CASSITTGSSGANVLTF.